This T cell receptor (beta chain) is drawn from a study of OX40 agonist ivuxolimab in advanced cancers. This clone was detected a few times. Sequencing used immunoSEQ multiplex PCR; TCRdb keeps in-frame clones, though not all of them. The repertoire has roughly 20,000 clones, about 87% of them found once; the top ten carry 30% to 35%. The CDR3 is 16 residues long. V was clipped by 0 bases and J by 3 bases; unmatched bases: 6. CDR1 and CDR2 (germline): MNHEY, SVGAGI. This chain links TRBV6-5 with TRBJ2-7; TRBD1 matches at 9 bases. Sequences were derived from CD4+ or CD8+ T cells sorted from blood, sampled in a trial of the OX40 agonist ivuxolimab. The receptor comes from an adult with an advanced solid tumor such as melanoma, head and neck, liver or kidney cancer. CDR3 amino acids: CASSYSRGTGIYEQYF. As DNA, the CDR3 is TGTGCCAGCAGTTACTCGCGCGGGACAGGGATCTACGAGCAGTACTTC.